The rows below give T cell receptor beta chains drawn from one sample of a study of T cells in Graves' hyperthyroidism and ophthalmopathy. MiXCR, run by TCRdb on the multiplex PCR reads, gives a single entry per CDR3 protein. Among around 620,000 distinct CDR3 sequences listed, 15% to 20% were seen once. Sequenced sample: blood. The origin of the receptors is a woman aged 25 to 39 with Graves' hyperthyroidism. CDR3s include the opening cysteine and the closing phenylalanine or tryptophan. Fields, in order: D gene, J gene, V gene, clone size, CDR3 DNA, CDR3 protein. D genes are given only for firm matches. The listing skips clone size in some rows; elsewhere it reads once, few, many or a size class.

d_call: TRBD2; j_call: TRBJ2-1; v_call: TRBV10-3; clone_size: many; cdr3_nt: TGTGCCATCAGTGAGTCAGCGGGGCGCAATGAGCAGTTCTTC; cdr3_aa: CAISESAGRNEQFF
d_call: .; j_call: TRBJ1-4; v_call: TRBV28; clone_size: .; cdr3_nt: TGTGCCAGCAGCAACCCGGGGGCTAGGAAAGAAAAACTGTTTTTT; cdr3_aa: CASSNPGARKEKLFF
d_call: .; j_call: TRBJ2-5; v_call: TRBV2; clone_size: many; cdr3_nt: TGTGCCAGCAGTCCGGATTTTGAGACCCAGTACTTC; cdr3_aa: CASSPDFETQYF
d_call: TRBD1; j_call: TRBJ2-3; v_call: TRBV6-1; clone_size: few; cdr3_nt: TGTGCCAGCGGCCGAGACAGGGACCTCAGGAATACGCAGTATTTT; cdr3_aa: CASGRDRDLRNTQYF
d_call: .; j_call: TRBJ2-1; v_call: TRBV20-1; clone_size: many; cdr3_nt: TGCAGTGCTAGAATGTCAGCCAGCAATGAGCAGTTCTTC; cdr3_aa: CSARMSASNEQFF
d_call: .; j_call: TRBJ1-3; v_call: TRBV2; clone_size: few; cdr3_nt: TGTGCCAGCAGTGGACAGAGCTCTGGAAACACCATATATTTT; cdr3_aa: CASSGQSSGNTIYF
d_call: TRBD2; j_call: TRBJ2-2; v_call: TRBV5-1; clone_size: few; cdr3_nt: TGCGCCAGCAGCCCCGGACTAGCGGGATTAACCGGGGAGCTGTTTTTT; cdr3_aa: CASSPGLAGLTGELFF
d_call: .; j_call: TRBJ2-7; v_call: TRBV7-9; clone_size: few; cdr3_nt: TGTGCCAGCAGCACATACAGGGATGCCTACGAGCAGTACTTC; cdr3_aa: CASSTYRDAYEQYF
d_call: .; j_call: TRBJ1-5; v_call: TRBV6-1; clone_size: .; cdr3_nt: TGTGCCAGCAAATCCGCCGGGACACCAAATCAGCCCCAGCATTTT; cdr3_aa: CASKSAGTPNQPQHF
d_call: .; j_call: TRBJ2-7; v_call: TRBV6-4; clone_size: many; cdr3_nt: TGTGCCAGCACCTCGAGGGGAACCTACGAGCAGTACTTC; cdr3_aa: CASTSRGTYEQYF
d_call: .; j_call: TRBJ1-1; v_call: TRBV19; clone_size: .; cdr3_nt: TGTGCCAGTAGTAGACGTGGAGGGGGGGACACTGAAGCTTTCTTT; cdr3_aa: CASSRRGGGDTEAFF
d_call: .; j_call: TRBJ1-2; v_call: TRBV19; clone_size: .; cdr3_nt: TGTGCCAGTAGCTTACTTCAAAACCCAGGGGTCGACTATGGCTACACCTTC; cdr3_aa: CASSLLQNPGVDYGYTF
d_call: TRBD2; j_call: TRBJ2-7; v_call: TRBV7-2; clone_size: many; cdr3_nt: TGTGCCAGCAGCTTAGTTGGGGGAGGGCCTTCGGGCGAGCAGTACTTC; cdr3_aa: CASSLVGGGPSGEQYF
d_call: .; j_call: TRBJ2-1; v_call: TRBV5-1; clone_size: many; cdr3_nt: TGCGCCAGCAGCTTAAACTCCCAGGAGCAGTTCTTC; cdr3_aa: CASSLNSQEQFF
d_call: .; j_call: TRBJ2-1; v_call: TRBV19; clone_size: .; cdr3_nt: TGTGCCACCCGAGGGGCAGGGTTTTTTTATGAGCAGTTCTTC; cdr3_aa: CATRGAGFFYEQFF
d_call: .; j_call: TRBJ1-1; v_call: TRBV13; clone_size: few; cdr3_nt: TGTGCCAGCAGCCACTCTAGGGGGGGCGAAGGTGAAGCTTTCTTT; cdr3_aa: CASSHSRGGEGEAFF
d_call: .; j_call: TRBJ1-1; v_call: TRBV29-1; clone_size: few; cdr3_nt: TGCAGCGTTGAGCTGACAACTAAATACACTGAAGCTTTCTTT; cdr3_aa: CSVELTTKYTEAFF
d_call: .; j_call: TRBJ1-2; v_call: TRBV6-1; clone_size: .; cdr3_nt: TGTCGTTTCAGACTCTATGGCTACACCTTC; cdr3_aa: CRFRLYGYTF
d_call: .; j_call: TRBJ2-3; v_call: TRBV4-3; clone_size: .; cdr3_nt: TGCGCCAGCAGTCACAGGGAATACGGCGGGAACACAGATACGCAGTATTTT; cdr3_aa: CASSHREYGGNTDTQYF
d_call: TRBD2; j_call: TRBJ2-7; v_call: TRBV5-1; clone_size: few; cdr3_nt: TGCGCCAGCAGCCTATTTAGCGGGCTCTCCTACGAGCAGTACTTC; cdr3_aa: CASSLFSGLSYEQYF
d_call: TRBD1; j_call: TRBJ1-2; v_call: TRBV2; clone_size: many; cdr3_nt: TGTGCCAGCAGTGAACGCCGACAGGGAGTGTATGGCTACACCTTC; cdr3_aa: CASSERRQGVYGYTF
d_call: .; j_call: TRBJ2-1; v_call: TRBV9; clone_size: few; cdr3_nt: TGTGCCAGCAGCGGAACGATTTATCAGTACAATGAGCAGTTCTTC; cdr3_aa: CASSGTIYQYNEQFF
d_call: .; j_call: TRBJ2-1; v_call: TRBV19; clone_size: .; cdr3_nt: TGTGCCAGTAGTATATTGGCCTACAATGAGCAGTTCTTC; cdr3_aa: CASSILAYNEQFF
d_call: TRBD2; j_call: TRBJ2-2; v_call: TRBV5-1; clone_size: many; cdr3_nt: TGTGCCAGCAGCTTAGGACTAGCGGCGAACACCGGGGAGCTGTTTTTT; cdr3_aa: CASSLGLAANTGELFF
d_call: .; j_call: TRBJ1-4; v_call: TRBV5-5; clone_size: many; cdr3_nt: TGTGCCAGCAGCTTGGAATCCGAGGGGTATGAAAAACTGTTTTTT; cdr3_aa: CASSLESEGYEKLFF
d_call: .; j_call: TRBJ1-1; v_call: TRBV12-3/TRBV12-4; clone_size: many; cdr3_nt: TGTGCCAGCAGTTTGAGTGTGGGTTTTAGGGACACTGAAGCTTTCTTT; cdr3_aa: CASSLSVGFRDTEAFF
d_call: .; j_call: TRBJ2-4; v_call: TRBV27; clone_size: few; cdr3_nt: TGTGCCAGCGGCCCCCCAGCTCAAAACATTCAGTACTTC; cdr3_aa: CASGPPAQNIQYF
d_call: TRBD2; j_call: TRBJ2-1; v_call: TRBV6-1; clone_size: many; cdr3_nt: TGTGCCAGCAGTACCGGGACTAGCCAATACAATGAGCAGTTCTTC; cdr3_aa: CASSTGTSQYNEQFF
d_call: TRBD2; j_call: TRBJ2-2; v_call: TRBV19; clone_size: .; cdr3_nt: TGTGCCGGGACTAGCGACACCGGGGAGCTGTTTTTT; cdr3_aa: CAGTSDTGELFF
d_call: TRBD2; j_call: TRBJ2-1; v_call: TRBV3-1; clone_size: .; cdr3_nt: TGTGCCAGCAGCACTTTGACCGGGACTAGCGGGAGGGCCGGGGAGCAGTTCTTC; cdr3_aa: CASSTLTGTSGRAGEQFF
d_call: .; j_call: TRBJ2-1; v_call: TRBV30; clone_size: .; cdr3_nt: TGTGCCTGGAGTGTAATCACAGGGCCCTACAATGAGCAGTTCTTC; cdr3_aa: CAWSVITGPYNEQFF
d_call: TRBD1; j_call: TRBJ2-3; v_call: TRBV2; clone_size: many; cdr3_nt: TGTGCCAGCAGACCGCGACAGGGCAGCACAGATACGCAGTATTTT; cdr3_aa: CASRPRQGSTDTQYF
d_call: .; j_call: TRBJ1-1; v_call: TRBV10-3; clone_size: few; cdr3_nt: TGTGCCATCAGTGGGTACAGGTCGAACACTGAAGCTTTCTTT; cdr3_aa: CAISGYRSNTEAFF
d_call: .; j_call: TRBJ1-1; v_call: TRBV28; clone_size: many; cdr3_nt: TGTGCCAGCAGTTTTAGTAGGGGTGGAAGCGCTGAAGCTTTCTTT; cdr3_aa: CASSFSRGGSAEAFF
d_call: .; j_call: TRBJ1-1; v_call: TRBV28; clone_size: .; cdr3_nt: TGTGCCAGCAGTCTTGGGGGGAATAGTGCTTTCTTT; cdr3_aa: CASSLGGNSAFF
d_call: .; j_call: TRBJ1-5; v_call: TRBV7-2; clone_size: few; cdr3_nt: TGTGCCAGCAGCAAAGGGGACACACGCAATCAGCCCCAGCATTTT; cdr3_aa: CASSKGDTRNQPQHF
d_call: TRBD1; j_call: TRBJ1-2; v_call: TRBV2; clone_size: .; cdr3_nt: TGTGCCAGCTCACCACCCGGGGACAGGGGTCCTTCTAACTATGGCTACACCTTC; cdr3_aa: CASSPPGDRGPSNYGYTF
d_call: TRBD1; j_call: TRBJ1-1; v_call: TRBV11-3; clone_size: many; cdr3_nt: TGTGCCAGCAGCTCCCGACAGGGCTGGGGGGACACTGAAGCTTTCTTT; cdr3_aa: CASSSRQGWGDTEAFF
d_call: TRBD1; j_call: TRBJ2-3; v_call: TRBV2; clone_size: many; cdr3_nt: TGTGCCAGCAGTGAGGGGACAGGGGGCACAGATACGCAGTATTTT; cdr3_aa: CASSEGTGGTDTQYF
d_call: TRBD1; j_call: TRBJ2-7; v_call: TRBV30; clone_size: .; cdr3_nt: TGTGCCTGGGGACAGGGTTTAACCTACGAGCAGTACTTC; cdr3_aa: CAWGQGLTYEQYF